This T cell receptor (beta chain) was captured by sequencing in a study of T-cell memory formation after mild COVID-19. TCRdb ran MiXCR on the 5' RACE reads and lists one entry per CDR3 protein. The table lists some 190,000 distinct CDR3 sequences, 16% of them singletons. This clonotype was counted between two and nine times. The ends lost 3 bases at V and 4 bases at J; junction bases unmatched: 5. Germline-derived CDR1 and CDR2 are DFQATT and SNEGSKA (reference sequence). The CDR3 has 14 amino acids. This receptor was identified in an adult woman who had mild COVID-19 (a few samples of this study predate the infection). Cell type and time point are not known. The specimen sequenced was PBMCs or a T cell subset sorted from them (not recorded which). This chain connects TRBV20-1 to TRBJ2-7; 11 bases are a match to TRBD1. As DNA, the CDR3 is TGCAGTGCTAGCCCCGGGACAGGGGGATACGAGCAGTACTTC. Its translation is CSASPGTGGYEQYF.